This passage covers 14 T cell receptor beta chains from one sample sequenced in a study of blood T cell repertoires in COVID-19. Here immunoSEQ multiplex PCR was the method, and the copy in TCRdb shows in-frame clones only, minus some. The table lists approximately 160,000 clones, 85% to 95% of them singletons. Sequenced sample: peripheral blood. These receptors all come from a woman aged 55-70 years with COVID-19, enrolled during active disease.

This clone has only one observation. The rearrangement links TRBV11-2 to TRBJ2-1; D call uncertain. CDR3 length equals 13 residues. The V and J ends lost 5 bases and 9 bases respectively, with 14 bases between them. Germline V gives CDR1 SGHAT, CDR2 FQNNGV. The DNA of the CDR3 is TGTGCCAGCAGCAAACTCCGGGTTGGTGAGCAGTTCTTC. Translating gives CASSKLRVGEQFF.

This chain links TRBV29-1 with TRBJ2-6, with a weak D call TRBD1 (5 bases). The CDR3 covers 16 residues. With 4 bases removed from V and 0 bases from J, the gap between germline ends came to 13 bases. CDR1 SQVTM and CDR2 ANQGSEA come from the germline V gene. The CDR3 nucleotides read TGCAGCGTTGGGGCAGGGTCGGACTCTGGGGCCAACGTCCTGACTTTC. It codes for CSVGAGSDSGANVLTF.

The chain carries TRBV19 and TRBJ1-1; TRBD1 aligns across 8 bases. The V gene's germline CDR1 is LNHDA and CDR2 SQIVND (reference sequence). With 1 base clipped from V and 4 bases from J, the junction kept 11 bases outside the gene matches. There are 17 residues in the CDR3. This CDR3 reads CASSIGSRGRASTEAFF. DNA for the CDR3: TGTGCCAGTAGTATAGGTTCCAGGGGGCGCGCCTCCACTGAAGCTTTCTTT.

The genes are TRBV19 and TRBJ1-1, with D possibly being TRBD1 (6 bases). Trimming removed 7 bases at V and 0 bases at J, with 9 bases between. The CDR3 consists of 13 residues. Per germline, CDR1 LNHDA and CDR2 SQIVND (reference sequence). CDR3 DNA: TGTGCCAGTAAGGACAGACTGAACACTGAAGCTTTCTTT. Protein sequence: CASKDRLNTEAFF.

This clone was observed a single time. The rearrangement joins TRBV9 to TRBJ1-4; 9 nucleotides agree with TRBD1. The CDR3 is 15 amino acids. After removal of 3 bases from V and 6 bases from J, the junction contained 6 bases not matched to a gene. Germline lookup yields CDR1 SGDLS and CDR2 YYNGEE. As DNA, the CDR3 is TGTGCCAGCAGCGCGAACAGGGGGCCCTATGAAAAACTGTTTTTT. Protein: CASSANRGPYEKLFF.

In this sample, this clone turned up a few times. The chain joins TRBV14 to TRBJ2-2, with 7 bases fitting TRBD1. The V segment lost 3 bases and the J segment 5 bases; nucleotides outside the gene matches: 3. This CDR3 is 14 amino acids long. CDR1 and CDR2 from the germline V gene are SGHDN and FVKESK. The CDR3: CASSHLQGTGELFF. The CDR3 nucleotides read TGTGCCAGCAGCCACCTACAGGGGACCGGGGAGCTGTTTTTT.

V gene TRBV7-9 combines with J gene TRBJ1-4; tentatively, D is TRBD1 (6 bases). Germline lookup yields CDR1 SEHNR and CDR2 FQNEAQ (reference sequence). Trimming took off 5 bases at V and 5 bases at J, with 18 bases between the two ends. This CDR3 is built from 16 residues. CDR3 region: CASSPPRRGTNEKLFF. The CDR3 DNA reads as TGTGCCAGCAGCCCCCCTCGGCGGGGGACAAATGAAAAACTGTTTTTT.

This chain connects TRBV7-6 to TRBJ1-1; D ambiguous. Germline V gives CDR1 SGHVS, CDR2 FNYEAQ. The CDR3 consists of 16 residues. The V end lost 1 base, the J end lost 5 bases, and 17 bases lay between the germline ends. CDR3 nucleotide sequence: TGTGCCAGCAGCTTAGTCGCAGGCCTGCGGGTGACTGAAGCTTTCTTT. It is translated as CASSLVAGLRVTEAFF.

V and J are TRBV12-3 or TRBV12-4 and TRBJ2-4, with a weak D call TRBD2 (5 bases). The V gene lost 6 bases and the J gene lost 8 bases, with 14 bases spanning the gap. The CDR3 consists of 13 residues. The CDR3 DNA reads TGTGCCAGCAGACGCCTCTCCGGGGACATTCAGTACTTC. Amino acid sequence: CASRRLSGDIQYF.

The CDR3 is CASSSSGAGANVLTF. The CDR3 nucleotides read TGCGCCAGCAGCTCTTCGGGGGCTGGGGCCAACGTCCTGACTTTC. This chain joins TRBV5-1 and TRBJ2-6; TRBD2 might be the D (6 bases). The germline gives CDR1 SGHRS, CDR2 YFSETQ. This CDR3 has 15 amino acids. The germline V and J ends were trimmed by 3 bases and 2 bases, with 9 bases remaining between them.

The rearrangement joins TRBV7-9 to TRBJ1-6, with TRBD1 as a possible D gene (5 bases). Germline assignment: CDR1 SEHNR and CDR2 FQNEAQ (reference sequence). This CDR3 spans 14 amino acids. V lost 8 bases to trimming and J lost 8 bases, with 16 bases between them. The CDR3 region is CASRLGEMHSPLHF. In nucleotides, the CDR3 is TGTGCCAGCCGACTAGGGGAGATGCATTCACCCCTCCACTTT.

The V gene is TRBV3-1 (or the pseudogene TRBV3-2), the J gene TRBJ1-2; 7 bases align to TRBD1. Germline V lookup: CDR1 LGHDT, CDR2 YNNKEL (reference sequence). The V segment lost 1 base and the J segment 7 bases; nucleotides outside the gene matches: 15. This CDR3 has 17 amino acids. CDR3 in DNA: TGTGCCAGCAGCCAAGGAAGAGGGGGCGCGAGGAGAAGTGGCTACACCTTC. Translated: CASSQGRGGARRSGYTF.

This clone was detected once. The rearrangement joins TRBV12-3 or TRBV12-4 to TRBJ1-2, with D possibly matching TRBD1 (5 bases). V lost 3 bases and J 10 bases, leaving 15 bases between the germline ends. The CDR3 is 13 residues long. The CDR3 here is CASSFLVQGDYTF. CDR3 coding DNA: TGTGCCAGCAGTTTTTTAGTCCAGGGCGACTACACCTTC.

This sequence joins TRBV7-2 and TRBJ1-6; D gene unclear. Germline assignment: CDR1 SGHTA and CDR2 FQGNSA. The CDR3 runs 17 residues. V lost 1 base to trimming and J lost 0 bases, with 10 bases between them. Here the CDR3 DNA reads TGTGCCAGCAGCTTAGGTCTGGGGAGCTCCTATAATTCACCCCTCCACTTT. Its protein product is CASSLGLGSSYNSPLHF.